Described below is a single T cell receptor (beta chain) sequence and its context. Its cognate antigen has yet to be identified. Per-base quality was not reported, and no clone a single base away is much larger than it. Another Seattle source contributed samples from volunteer blood donors who had recovered from COVID-19. Whole blood was collected in K2EDTA tubes by collaborating institutions according to the institutions' own protocols. Collaborator samples were shipped for TCRbeta analysis as frozen whole blood, isolated PBMCs, or DNA extracted from either sample type. From a lookup of the germline V gene, CDR1 and CDR2 are MDHEN and SYDVKM. Relative to germline, V is 2 bases shorter and J is 2 bases shorter, with 16 bases between their ends. The CDR3 covers 17 residues, taking in both the cysteine and the phenylalanine. Only the CDR3 DNA is retained, 51 bases long and in frame from the first base.

This specimen comes from a study of blood T cell repertoires in COVID-19 (dated by TCRdb to about 2020). For context, the study as a whole: Samples covering the acute and convalescent phases of COVID-19 were provided by collaborators in the United States, Italy and Spain. The samples were drawn from the first 160 participants of the ongoing ImmuneRACE study and from 1,254 subjects provided by 6 global collaborators. Where available, HLA class I and class II types were obtained from metadata supplied by the sample provider rather than from assay-based typing. Deeply sampled blood TCRbeta repertoires from subjects exposed to, actively infected with, or recovered from COVID-19 were included in the dataset. The repertoires were released in a freely available public database meant as a resource for research on the immune response to SARS-CoV-2. The material from the prospective study consisted of cDNA or gDNA derived from T cells, B-cell-depleted T cells, or PBMCs. Sample metadata almost always included a de-identified subject ID, COVID-19 status, age in years and sex. What the authors observed across the whole study: The quantity of clinical and demographic metadata differed by source and by participant and was supplied without curation.

The immunoSEQ Assay, a bias-controlled multiplex PCR, was used to amplify TCRbeta CDR3 regions from genomic DNA. In the authors' own workflow: The number of nucleated cells in each sample was estimated from the amplification of reference gene primers within the assay. To quantify the absolute abundance of each unique TCRbeta CDR3 rearrangement, sequence reads were collapsed and filtered. For each sample, productive Simpson clonality was calculated as the square root of Simpson's diversity index across productive rearrangements. TCRdb's version of the immuneACCESS table is confined to in-frame rearrangements and falls short of the full clone set. An unresolved V gene accounts for under half of the shortfall where checked; the remainder is of unknown origin. The V and J calls and clone size are taken from that table; D and trimming were inferred from the DNA. The sample table holds some 150,000 clones, of which around 90% were seen once. The ten largest clones add up to less than 5% of the sample.

The chain employs TRBV28 and TRBJ2-1, with TRBD2 tentatively as D gene (7 bases match). Sequenced: peripheral blood. The source of this sequence is a woman aged 55-69 years who had recovered from COVID-19. The CDR3 amino acid sequence is: CASSLPRGGATYNEQFF. The sequenced DNA: TGTGCCAGCAGTTTACCCCGTGGGGGGGCCACCTACAATGAGCAGTTCTTC.